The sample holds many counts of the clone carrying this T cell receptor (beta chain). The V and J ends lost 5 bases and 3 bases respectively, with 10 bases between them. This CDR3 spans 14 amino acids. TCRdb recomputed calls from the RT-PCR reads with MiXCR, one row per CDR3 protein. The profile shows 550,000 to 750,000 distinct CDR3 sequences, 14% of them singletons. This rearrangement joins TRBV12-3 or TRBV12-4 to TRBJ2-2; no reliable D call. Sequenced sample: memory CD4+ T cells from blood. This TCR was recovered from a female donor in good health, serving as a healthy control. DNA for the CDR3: TGTGCCAGCAGTGTGGGATTGGACACCGGGGAGCTGTTTTTT. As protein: CASSVGLDTGELFF.